This entry is about one T cell receptor beta chain. The protocol was immunoSEQ multiplex PCR, while the TCRdb copy is restricted to in-frame clones and leaves out a portion. The sample lists about 90,000 clones, 75% to 90% seen once, with roughly 0.22% in the top ten. The data derive from a study of OX40 agonist ivuxolimab in advanced cancers. The input for sequencing was CD4+ or CD8+ T cells sorted from blood, taken in a trial of the OX40 agonist ivuxolimab. This receptor was taken from an adult with an advanced solid tumor such as melanoma, head and neck, liver or kidney cancer.

CDR3 loop: CASSEWVYLSSGNTIYF. CDR3 in DNA: TGTGCCAGCAGTGAATGGGTTTATTTAAGCTCTGGAAACACCATATATTTT. This chain connects TRBV6-1 to TRBJ1-3; no firm D call. The CDR3 has 17 amino acids. Germline V gene lookup returns CDR1 MNHNS and CDR2 SASEGT. Trimming shortened V by 2 bases and J by 0 bases, and 14 bases separated the two germline ends.